A selection of T cell receptor beta chains follows, all from one sample in a study of blood T cell repertoires in COVID-19. TCRdb's table, derived via immunoSEQ multiplex PCR, lists solely in-frame clones and lacks some. The repertoire includes 95,000 to 150,000 clones, around 83% of them detected once, and approximately 3.6% sits in the top ten. The specimen was PBMCs or T cells enriched from blood (not recorded which). These receptor sequences come from a woman aged 25 to 45 who had recovered from COVID-19. Each CDR3 is given with its conserved first and last residue. A D gene is named only where the DNA matches it firmly. Not every row has a clone size; where given, it reads once, few, many or a size class.

V gene	D gene	J gene	clone size	CDR3 DNA	CDR3 protein
TRBV12-3/TRBV12-4	-	TRBJ1-2	-	TGTGCCAGCAGTAGAGACAGCTATGGCTACACCTTC	CASSRDSYGYTF
TRBV6-2/TRBV6-3	TRBD2	TRBJ2-7	-	TGTGCCAGCAGTTACGCGGGAGAGACCTACGAGCAGTACTTC	CASSYAGETYEQYF
TRBV18	-	TRBJ2-2	-	TGTGCCAGCTCACCACCAAGGAGGGCTGGTCACGGGGAGCTGTTTTTT	CASSPPRRAGHGELFF
TRBV2	TRBD1	TRBJ2-5	-	TGTGCCAGCTCCAAAGACAGGGGACCTCCACCGGGAGAGACCCAGTACTTC	CASSKDRGPPPGETQYF
TRBV30	-	TRBJ1-2	-	TGTGCCCGGGGCACCCGGGCGGGAGGCTACACCTTC	CARGTRAGGYTF
TRBV7-2	TRBD1	TRBJ1-6	-	TGTGCCAGCAGCTTAGGGACAGGGGTGGGGTCACCCCTCCACTTT	CASSLGTGVGSPLHF
TRBV4-1	-	TRBJ2-1	-	TGCGCCAGCAGCCAAGATTCGAGAGTTAATGAGCAGTTCTTC	CASSQDSRVNEQFF
TRBV29-1	TRBD1	TRBJ1-3	-	TGCAGCGTTGGTGGGACAGGGGGCGGAAACACCATATATTTT	CSVGGTGGGNTIYF
TRBV5-4	-	TRBJ1-3	few	TGTGCCAGCAGCCCCCAGCCGACAGGCACTGGAAACACCATATATTTT	CASSPQPTGTGNTIYF
TRBV9	-	TRBJ1-3	-	TGTGCCAGCAGCGTAGAGCCCGCGACAGCTGGAAACACCATATATTTT	CASSVEPATAGNTIYF
TRBV5-1	-	TRBJ1-3	-	TGCGCCAGCAGCTTGGTGGGGAGCTCTGGAAACACCATATATTTT	CASSLVGSSGNTIYF
TRBV27	-	TRBJ2-5	-	TGTGCCAGCAGTTTATTAGGGGATCTAGAGACCCAGTACTTC	CASSLLGDLETQYF
TRBV9	TRBD2	TRBJ2-2	-	TGTGCCAGCAGCCACGGACTAGCGGCGAACACCGGGGAGCTGTTTTTT	CASSHGLAANTGELFF
TRBV3-1/TRBV3-2	-	TRBJ2-2	-	TGTGCCACCCACGGCGGACTTTTGAACACCGGGGAGCTGTTTTTT	CATHGGLLNTGELFF
TRBV4-3	TRBD2	TRBJ2-5	once	TGCGCCAGCAGCTCCAGAGGTAGCGGGAGAGAGACCCAGTACTTC	CASSSRGSGRETQYF